This entry lists 4 T cell receptor beta chains sequenced from one sample in a study of T cell changes during pregnancy in multiple sclerosis (dated by TCRdb to about 2019). Library method: the immunoSEQ multiplex PCR assay. TCRdb took over this immuneACCESS table, retaining in-frame rearrangements with V and J assigned. Such tables are incomplete; in checked studies, under half of the missing clones stem from an unresolved V gene, and the remainder is unexplained. For this sample the table gives fewer than 65,000 clones, of which 91% were detected only once. The ten biggest clones cover approximately 1.3% of the sample. This specimen consisted of peripheral blood, obtained after pregnancy. The receptors were gathered from a female donor in good health, enrolled as a control in a pregnancy study.

This chain joins TRBV7-2 and TRBJ1-5; no reliable D call. The CDR3 has 12 amino acids. V was trimmed by 0 bases and J by 8 bases, leaving 5 bases between them. The germline gives CDR1 SGHTA, CDR2 FQGNSA. CDR3 DNA: TGTGCCAGCAGCTTAGCGGGCGAGCCCCAGCATTTT. Amino acid sequence: CASSLAGEPQHF.

This chain connects TRBV5-1 to TRBJ2-4; 10 bases line up with TRBD1. CDR1 and CDR2 (germline): SGHRS, YFSETQ. With 5 bases clipped from V and 5 bases from J, the junction kept 7 bases outside the gene matches. The CDR3 is made up of 15 amino acids. CDR3 nucleotide sequence: TGCGCCAGCAGAATGACAGGGGGCGAGGAAAACATTCAGTACTTC. Its translation: CASRMTGGEENIQYF.

This clone was recorded only once. The gene calls are TRBV19 and TRBJ1-1; 7 bases match TRBD1. The CDR3 sequence is 15 residues long. J gave up 0 bases and V 7 bases, and 8 bases lay outside the gene matches. Germline V gene lookup returns CDR1 LNHDA and CDR2 SQIVND (reference sequence). CDR3 nucleotide sequence: TGTGCCAGTACCGAACGTGGGACAGTGAACACTGAAGCTTTCTTT. Residues: CASTERGTVNTEAFF.

This clone was counted a few times. This chain joins TRBV10-3 and TRBJ1-1, with 10 bases lining up with TRBD1. V shed 6 bases, J shed 1 base, and the junction held 2 bases outside the gene matches. The CDR3 loop spans 14 amino acids. Per germline, CDR1 ENHRY and CDR2 SYGVKD. CDR3 DNA: TGTGCCATCAGCGACAGGGGGCAGAACACTGAAGCTTTCTTT. Translating it yields CAISDRGQNTEAFF.